This passage covers 9 T cell receptor beta chains from one sample sequenced in a study of blood T cells in healthy people across ages. PCR was performed a second time for about 7 to 12 cycles using a sample-barcoded 5' primer and a J-beta primer mix. TCRdb fed the 5' RACE reads into MiXCR, producing one record per CDR3 protein. This table has 730,000 or so distinct CDR3 sequences, about 43% appearing once. Sample: blood. The receptors were gathered from a man aged 80 or over in good health.

In its sample, this clonotype was seen a few times. A much larger clone lies a single base off, so this may be a read error. This sequence joins TRBV27 and TRBJ2-7, with TRBD1 identical over 10 bases. The CDR3 is made up of 15 amino acids. CDR1 MNHEY and CDR2 SMNVEV come from the germline V gene (reference sequence). V lost 2 bases, J lost 7 bases, and 8 bases stayed unmatched. CDR3 DNA: TGTGCCAGCAGTTTAGAGTGGACAGGGGGGAATGAGCAGTACTTC. It is translated as CASSLEWTGGNEQYF.

The V gene is TRBV9, the J gene TRBJ2-4, with 7 positions matching TRBD2. The end of the DNA aligns better with TRBJ2-5, so the J call may be wrong. The CDR3 has 15 residues. Germline V gene sequence: CDR1 SGDLS, CDR2 YYNGEE. The CDR3, as DNA: TGTGCCAGCAGCGTAGCTCCGGCGGGAGCGGGGACCCAGTACTTC. Amino acids: CASSVAPAGAGTQYF.

This clonotype was seen more than once but under ten times. The gene calls are TRBV18 and TRBJ1-1, with D hard to call. The germline gives CDR1 KGHSH, CDR2 LQKENI. Between the trimmed V and J ends, which lost 6 bases and 3 bases, there was a span of 14 bases. The CDR3 runs to 14 residues. This CDR3 is CASSLRETDTEAFF. CDR3 DNA sequence: TGTGCCAGCTCCCTTCGGGAGACTGACACTGAAGCTTTCTTT.

This clonotype has only a few counts. This rearrangement joins TRBV6-2 or TRBV6-3 to TRBJ2-1; TRBD2 matches at 15 bases. Per germline, CDR1 MNHEY and CDR2 SVGEGT. The CDR3 runs 17 residues. Trimming took 0 bases from V and 12 from J; bases not matched to a gene: 9. The CDR3 bases are TGTGCCAGCAGTTACTCGAACCGGGGACTAGCGGGAGGTGGGCAGTTCTTC. Protein sequence: CASSYSNRGLAGGGQFF.

This clonotype was recorded a few times. This chain's CDR3 is CATRKDYQETQYF. DNA of the CDR3: TGTGCCACCAGGAAGGACTACCAAGAGACCCAGTACTTC. The chain links TRBV15 to TRBJ2-5, with a weak D call TRBD2 (5 bases). Germline V lookup: CDR1 LNHNV, CDR2 YYDKDF (reference sequence). The CDR3 extends over 13 amino acids. Trimming stripped 6 bases from V and 0 bases from J, with 8 bases between.

Remarks on this clonotype: A much larger clonotype is one base distant, so this may be a read error. The chain has TRBV5-5 and TRBJ2-5, with 8 bases identical to TRBD2. V shed 2 bases, J shed 7 bases, and the junction held 7 bases outside the gene matches. This CDR3 is built from 14 residues. The germline V gene encodes CDR1 SGHKS and CDR2 YYEKEE (reference sequence). The CDR3, as DNA: TGTGCCAGCAGCTTACTAGCGGAGGAAGGGACCCAGTACTTC. Amino acid sequence: CASSLLAEEGTQYF. Combining the CDR3 with reference TRBV5-5 and TRBJ2-5 gives the whole variable domain DAGVTQSPTHLIKTRGQQVTLRCSPISGHKSVSWYQQVLGQGPQFIFQYYEKEERGRGNFPDRFSARQFPNYSSELNVNALLLGDSALYLCASSLLAEEGTQYFGPGTRLLVL.

The chain joins TRBV20-1 to TRBJ2-7, with D perhaps matching TRBD1 or TRBD2 (5 bases each). Germline values: CDR1 DFQATT, CDR2 SNEGSKA (reference sequence). This CDR3 has 14 residues. Trimming removed 3 bases from V and 7 bases from J, with 19 bases in between. CDR3 amino acids: CSASGLGVYNEQYF. For the CDR3, the DNA is TGCAGTGCTAGCGGGCTGGGGGTGTACAATGAGCAGTACTTC.

The chain employs TRBV7-8 and TRBJ1-1; possibly TRBD1 for D (6 bases). Trimming left V 3 bases short and J 11 bases short, with 13 bases between. The germline CDR1 and CDR2 sequences are SGHVS and FQNEAQ. The CDR3 is 12 amino acids. The CDR3: CASSLNTGMAFF. For the CDR3, the DNA is TGTGCCAGCAGCTTGAATACAGGGATGGCTTTCTTT.

This chain connects TRBV19 to TRBJ2-7, with 11 bases identical to TRBD2. The CDR3 totals 16 residues. With V trimmed by 0 bases and J by 3 bases, 4 bases remained unmatched. Germline V gene sequence: CDR1 LNHDA, CDR2 SQIVND (reference sequence). CDR3 sequence reads: CASSIDTSGSNYEQYF. The CDR3 bases are TGTGCCAGTAGTATAGATACTAGCGGGAGTAACTACGAGCAGTACTTC.